This record looks at one TCR beta chain sequence and its context. This table comes from immunoSEQ multiplex PCR, and its TCRdb copy is limited to in-frame clones, with some not included. This table holds under 850,000 clones, over 60% found once. These data originate in a study of shared clonotypes between healthy human individuals. Study at large: The people who gave samples were two women and three men aged 18 to 49. Plates per donor: three CD4 naive, three CD4 memory, two CD8 naive, one CD8 memory.

Germline-derived CDR1 and CDR2 are SEHNR and FQNEAQ (reference sequence). There are 15 residues in the CDR3. V lost 5 bases to trimming and J lost 4 bases, with 14 bases between them. Input material: memory CD4+ T cells sorted from blood. Subset noted: CD45RA-negative fraction. This chain joins TRBV7-9 and TRBJ2-2; D possibly uses TRBD1 or TRBD2 (5 bases each). The source is a woman in her twenties or thirties in good health. The CDR3 sequence: CASSPYGGSTGELFF. The CDR3 nucleotides are TGTGCCAGCAGCCCCTATGGGGGTTCCACCGGGGAGCTGTTTTTT.